This TCR beta chain was recovered during a study of blood T cell repertoires in COVID-19. The wider study: PBMCs, B-cell-depleted T cells, or T cells provided the cDNA or gDNA that made up the material.

Clones were sequenced by immunoSEQ multiplex PCR, and TCRdb holds only the in-frame ones, with some missing. The sample has roughly 100,000 clones, roughly 80% seen once. Source material: peripheral blood. This receptor was obtained from a man aged 55 to 70 with active or convalescent COVID-19.

The CDR3 region is CSVGYDKNTEAFF. DNA for the CDR3: TGCAGCGTTGGATACGACAAGAACACTGAAGCTTTCTTT. The chain has TRBV29-1 and TRBJ1-1; D is undetermined. CDR3 length equals 13 residues. CDR1 and CDR2 from the germline V gene are SQVTM and ANQGSEA. The V end was cut by 4 bases, the J end by 1 base, with 10 bases between.